This is a list of T cell receptor beta chains from one sample in a study of T cells in Graves' hyperthyroidism and ophthalmopathy. TCRdb re-analysed the multiplex PCR reads in MiXCR, keeping a single row per CDR3 protein. This sample yields roughly 800,000 distinct CDR3 sequences, of which over 35% are seen a single time; 8.9% belongs to the top ten. What was sequenced was blood. The receptors here all came from a man aged 18 to 30 with Graves' hyperthyroidism. CDR3s include the opening cysteine and the closing phenylalanine or tryptophan. The D gene is left open where the match is weak. The listing skips clone size in some rows; elsewhere it reads once, few, many or a size class.

J: TRBJ1-5; length: 16; V: TRBV10-3; D: -; size: -; CDR3: CASSPRHRDPWAPQHF; DNA: TGTGCCAGCAGTCCACGCCACAGGGACCCCTGGGCGCCCCAGCATTTT
J: TRBJ1-1; length: 12; V: TRBV5-5; D: -; size: -; CDR3: CASRRVGTEAFF; DNA: TGTGCCAGCAGACGGGTGGGCACTGAAGCTTTCTTT
J: TRBJ1-5; length: 13; V: TRBV7-9; D: -; size: few; CDR3: CASSVRENQPQHF; DNA: TGTGCCAGCAGCGTCAGGGAGAATCAGCCCCAGCATTTT
J: TRBJ1-2; length: 13; V: TRBV5-1; D: TRBD1; size: many; CDR3: CASSLQGKDGYTF; DNA: TGCGCCAGCAGCTTACAGGGGAAGGACGGCTACACCTTC
J: TRBJ1-1; length: 10; V: TRBV20-1; D: -; size: many; CDR3: CSALNLEAFF; DNA: TGCAGTGCGCTTAATCTTGAAGCTTTCTTT
J: TRBJ2-7; length: 14; V: TRBV4-1; D: -; size: few; CDR3: CASSRQLDAREQYF; DNA: TGCGCCAGCAGTAGGCAGCTCGACGCCCGGGAGCAGTACTTC
J: TRBJ1-2; length: 18; V: TRBV10-3; D: -; size: -; CDR3: CASSEARTEPQLYYGYTF; DNA: TGTGCCAGCAGTGAAGCCCGGACGGAACCTCAACTATACTATGGCTACACCTTC
J: TRBJ1-4; length: 10; V: TRBV7-9; D: -; size: -; CDR3: CASSPEKLFF; DNA: TGTGCCAGCAGCCCCGAAAAACTGTTTTTT
J: TRBJ1-2; length: 14; V: TRBV7-8; D: TRBD1; size: -; CDR3: CASSPPRDSDGYTF; DNA: TGTGCCAGCAGCCCCCCGAGGGACAGTGATGGCTACACCTTC
J: TRBJ2-5; length: 15; V: TRBV12-3/TRBV12-4; D: -; size: few; CDR3: CASSLVASAWETQYF; DNA: TGTGCCAGCAGTTTAGTGGCGTCCGCATGGGAGACCCAGTACTTC
J: TRBJ2-5; length: 13; V: TRBV19; D: -; size: -; CDR3: CASSIRYQETQYF; DNA: TGTGCCAGTAGTATACGGTACCAAGAGACCCAGTACTTC
J: TRBJ2-7; length: 15; V: TRBV7-9; D: -; size: -; CDR3: CASSLQFRDGYEQYF; DNA: TGTGCCAGCAGCTTGCAATTCCGGGACGGGTACGAGCAGTACTTC
J: TRBJ1-1; length: 14; V: TRBV20-1; D: TRBD1; size: -; CDR3: CSAGRTGVYTEAFF; DNA: TGCAGTGCTGGTAGGACAGGGGTATACACTGAAGCTTTCTTT
J: TRBJ1-2; length: 15; V: TRBV20-1; D: -; size: -; CDR3: CSARDKWGRHYGYTF; DNA: TGCAGTGCTAGAGATAAGTGGGGAAGACACTATGGCTACACCTTC
J: TRBJ1-4; length: 14; V: TRBV7-9; D: -; size: many; CDR3: CASSPPETLEKLFF; DNA: TGTGCCAGCAGCCCGCCCGAGACACTCGAAAAACTGTTTTTT
J: TRBJ2-7; length: 14; V: TRBV29-1; D: TRBD1; size: few; CDR3: CSVAPGQGAYEQYF; DNA: TGCAGCGTCGCGCCGGGACAGGGCGCCTACGAGCAGTACTTC
J: TRBJ1-4; length: 12; V: TRBV20-1; D: TRBD1; size: -; CDR3: CSATGTGEKLFF; DNA: TGCAGTGCAACCGGGACAGGGGAGAAACTGTTTTTT
J: TRBJ2-2; length: 15; V: TRBV7-9; D: -; size: -; CDR3: CASTLGQHSVGELFF; DNA: TGTGCCAGCACTTTAGGACAGCACTCGGTCGGGGAGCTGTTTTTT
J: TRBJ1-2; length: 13; V: TRBV6-2/TRBV6-3; D: -; size: -; CDR3: CASRFGQNYGYTF; DNA: TGTGCCAGCAGATTCGGACAGAACTATGGCTACACCTTC
J: TRBJ1-4; length: 14; V: TRBV5-1; D: -; size: -; CDR3: CASSPGDPNEKLFF; DNA: TGCGCCAGCAGCCCGGGAGATCCTAATGAAAAACTGTTTTTT